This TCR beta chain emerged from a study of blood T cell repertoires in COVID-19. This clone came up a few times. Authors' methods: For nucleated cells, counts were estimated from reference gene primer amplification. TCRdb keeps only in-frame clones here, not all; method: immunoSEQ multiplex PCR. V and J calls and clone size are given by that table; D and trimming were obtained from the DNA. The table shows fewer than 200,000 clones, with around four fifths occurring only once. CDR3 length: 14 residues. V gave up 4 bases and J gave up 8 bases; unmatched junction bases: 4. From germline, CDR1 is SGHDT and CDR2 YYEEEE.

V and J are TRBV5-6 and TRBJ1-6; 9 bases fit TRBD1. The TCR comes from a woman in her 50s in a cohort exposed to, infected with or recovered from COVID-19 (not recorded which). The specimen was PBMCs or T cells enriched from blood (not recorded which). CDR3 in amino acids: CASSLRDRDSPLHF. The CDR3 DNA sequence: TGTGCCAGCAGCCTACGGGACAGGGATTCACCCCTCCACTTT.